These T cell receptor beta chains were read from a single sample in a study of long-term antiretroviral therapy in people with HIV. Clones were sequenced by immunoSEQ multiplex PCR, and TCRdb holds only the in-frame ones, with some missing. Of about 31,000 clones listed, roughly 88% are singletons. Specimen: unsorted PBMCs, collected 0.8 years before starting antiretroviral therapy. Receptor source: a man in his late teens or twenties with HIV. The CDR3 runs from the conserved cysteine through the conserved F or W. A D gene is named only where the DNA matches it firmly. Rows give clone size only sometimes, using once, few, many, or a class for an expanded clone.

D	V	size	J	DNA	CDR3
NA	TRBV19	NA	TRBJ2-1	TGTGCCAGTACTACAGGTACAGGATACAATGAGCAGTTCTTC	CASTTGTGYNEQFF
TRBD1	TRBV5-1	NA	TRBJ1-4	TGCGCCAGCAGCTTGGCCCCCCCAGGGGGCGCGTCTGAAAAACTGTTTTTT	CASSLAPPGGASEKLFF
NA	TRBV18	NA	TRBJ2-6	TGTGCCAGCTCACCGAATACAGGGAAATGGGGGGCCAACGTCCTGACTTTC	CASSPNTGKWGANVLTF
TRBD1	TRBV6-5	NA	TRBJ1-4	TGTGCCAGCAGTTCGGGACAGGGGAATGAAAAACTGTTTTTT	CASSSGQGNEKLFF
NA	TRBV18	NA	TRBJ2-3	TGTGCCAGCTCACCTAGGACAGATACGCAGTATTTT	CASSPRTDTQYF
NA	TRBV25-1	NA	TRBJ1-1	TGTGCCAGCAGTGCCAGCGCGAACACTAAAGCTTTCTTT	CASSASANTKAFF
NA	TRBV30	NA	TRBJ2-6	TGTGCCTGGTCTATTGGCGGGGTCTCTGGGGCCAACGTCCTGACTTTC	CAWSIGGVSGANVLTF
TRBD1	TRBV9	NA	TRBJ1-3	TGTGCCAGCAGCGGGACAGGGTCCGGAAACACCATATATTTT	CASSGTGSGNTIYF
NA	TRBV19	once	TRBJ1-5	TGTGCCAGTAGTATAGTTGGGGGGATGCAGCCCCAGCATTTT	CASSIVGGMQPQHF
NA	TRBV6-5	once	TRBJ2-3	TGTGCCAGCAGTTACCGGGACCCAGCGTTGGCAGATACGCAGTATTTT	CASSYRDPALADTQYF
NA	TRBV6-1	NA	TRBJ2-7	TGTGCCAGCAGTGAAGTTTTTGTAAGGGCCCTGGCCCACGAGCAGTACTTC	CASSEVFVRALAHEQYF
NA	TRBV9	once	TRBJ2-5	TGTGCCAGCAACCTAGGGGGGCGAGAGACCCAGTACTTC	CASNLGGRETQYF
NA	TRBV27	NA	TRBJ1-1	TGTGCCAGCAGTTTAGTAGCCAACACTGAAGCTTTCTTT	CASSLVANTEAFF
NA	TRBV4-2	NA	TRBJ2-7	TGTGCCAGCAGCCAAGTATCTAGCGTCACCCCCTCCGAGCAGTACTTC	CASSQVSSVTPSEQYF
NA	TRBV4-3	NA	TRBJ2-7	TGCGCCAGCAGCCAAGGGGGAGGTACAGGCTCCTACGAGCAGTACTTC	CASSQGGGTGSYEQYF
TRBD2	TRBV5-4	NA	TRBJ2-3	TGTGCCAGCAGCGGGACGACTAGCGGAGATACGCAGTATTTT	CASSGTTSGDTQYF
TRBD1	TRBV2	NA	TRBJ1-1	TGTGCCATGGACAGGAGGGACACTGAAGCTTTCTTT	CAMDRRDTEAFF
NA	TRBV19	NA	TRBJ1-6	TGTGCCAGTAGCCATACTCACTCGAGGTGGCGGAATTCACCCCTCCACTTT	CASSHTHSRWRNSPLHF
NA	TRBV7-2	once	TRBJ1-1	TGTGCCAGCAGCTCCTTCTCGGCGGTCTACACTGAAGCTTTCTTT	CASSSFSAVYTEAFF
NA	TRBV7-2	NA	TRBJ1-2	TGTGCCAGCAGCTTAGATTCAGGGACTTTCTATGGCTACACCTTC	CASSLDSGTFYGYTF
NA	TRBV6-1	NA	TRBJ1-4	TGTGCCAGCACAAGGGCCTCAACGGGTGAAAAACTGTTTTTT	CASTRASTGEKLFF
TRBD1	TRBV15	NA	TRBJ2-3	TGTGCCACCAGCGGCTCAGGGACAGGGGTTAGCACAGATACGCAGTATTTT	CATSGSGTGVSTDTQYF
TRBD2	TRBV7-3	NA	TRBJ2-7	TGTGCCAGCAGCCCGGGGGGGCCCGGGGAGCAGTACTTC	CASSPGGPGEQYF
NA	TRBV19	NA	TRBJ2-5	TGTGCCAGTAGTATGGGTCCGGGGACCCAAGGAGAGACCCAGTACTTC	CASSMGPGTQGETQYF
NA	TRBV6-6	once	TRBJ1-2	TGTGCCAGCAGTTACTCGGTCAGGGCAAACTATGGCTACACCTTC	CASSYSVRANYGYTF
TRBD1	TRBV27	NA	TRBJ1-5	TGTGCCAGCAGAAACAGGGGAAACAATCAGCCCCAGCATTTT	CASRNRGNNQPQHF
NA	TRBV27	NA	TRBJ1-3	TGTGCCAGCAGTTTTAATTCACAGGGTGGCAACACCATATATTTT	CASSFNSQGGNTIYF
NA	TRBV12-5	NA	TRBJ2-7	TGTGCTAGTGGACGCCCCTCGGGGACACCTAACTACGAGCAGTACTTC	CASGRPSGTPNYEQYF
NA	TRBV9	few	TRBJ1-3	TGTGCCAGCAGCGTAGGATCAGGGCGAGGAAACACCATATATTTT	CASSVGSGRGNTIYF
TRBD1	TRBV10-3	NA	TRBJ1-2	TGTGCCATCAGTGATTCTGGACAGGGCGGCTACACCTTC	CAISDSGQGGYTF
NA	TRBV9	NA	TRBJ1-3	TGTGCCAGCAGCTTAACAGACTCTGGAAACACCATATATTTT	CASSLTDSGNTIYF
NA	TRBV7-2	NA	TRBJ2-1	TGTGCCAGCAGCTTAGAACCCACGCACAATGAGCAGTTCTTC	CASSLEPTHNEQFF
TRBD2	TRBV2	NA	TRBJ2-1	TGTGCCAGCAGTCTACAGACTAGCGGGATCGACAATGAGCAGTTCTTC	CASSLQTSGIDNEQFF
NA	TRBV7-8	few	TRBJ1-5	TGTGCCAGCAGCCACCAGCGGAATCAGCCCCAGCATTTT	CASSHQRNQPQHF
NA	TRBV6-5	NA	TRBJ2-1	TGTGCCAGCAGCTTTCCCGACGATGAGCAGTTCTTC	CASSFPDDEQFF
NA	TRBV7-9	NA	TRBJ1-1	TGTGCCAGCAGCTTAGATAGTGGCCAGAACACTGAAGCTTTCTTT	CASSLDSGQNTEAFF
NA	TRBV18	NA	TRBJ2-4	TGTGCCAGCTCACCACTGAATACAGGGTCCGCCAAAAACATTCAGTACTTC	CASSPLNTGSAKNIQYF
NA	TRBV27	NA	TRBJ2-1	TGTGCCAGCAGTTTTTCCGGCAATGAGCAGTTCTTC	CASSFSGNEQFF
NA	TRBV5-1	NA	TRBJ1-2	TGCGCCAGCAGCTTGGAGCGGGGCGGCGACTATGGCTACACCTTC	CASSLERGGDYGYTF
NA	TRBV6-5	NA	TRBJ2-2	TGTGCCAGCAGTTATTCCGGGATGTACACCGGGGAGCTGTTTTTT	CASSYSGMYTGELFF
NA	TRBV11-2	NA	TRBJ2-3	TGTGCCAGCAGTATCAACGGGGGGCCGAGCACAGATACGCAGTATTTT	CASSINGGPSTDTQYF
NA	TRBV5-4	NA	TRBJ1-1	TGTGCCAGCAGCTCATTTCAGGGGAACACTGAAGCTTTCTTT	CASSSFQGNTEAFF
NA	TRBV29-1	NA	TRBJ1-2	TGCAGCGTTGAACAGGGGTTCCGGAACTATGGCTACACCTTC	CSVEQGFRNYGYTF
NA	TRBV7-9	NA	TRBJ1-1	TGTGCCAGCAGATCCGGGGAGAACACTGAAGCTTTCTTT	CASRSGENTEAFF
NA	TRBV5-4	once	TRBJ2-1	TGTGCCAGCACCTCCAAGAATCTTGGCTCCTACAATGAGCAGTTCTTC	CASTSKNLGSYNEQFF
NA	TRBV2	once	TRBJ1-6	TGTGCCAGCAGTCACAACCCCGCTCGGGATTCACCCCTCCACTTT	CASSHNPARDSPLHF
TRBD1	TRBV15	once	TRBJ2-7	TGTGCCACCAGCTTTTCAAGGACAGGGGTACTTCACGAGCAGTACTTC	CATSFSRTGVLHEQYF
TRBD2	TRBV6-6	NA	TRBJ2-2	TGTGCCAGCAGTCCGGGGGGTAGCACCGGGGAGCTGTTTTTT	CASSPGGSTGELFF
TRBD1	TRBV27	NA	TRBJ2-6	TGTGCCAGCAGTTTGGGGACAGGGGCCCCTGGGGCCAACGTCCTGACTTTC	CASSLGTGAPGANVLTF
TRBD2	TRBV30	NA	TRBJ2-3	TGTGCCTGGGGAGCGGGAGGGAACACAGATACGCAGTATTTT	CAWGAGGNTDTQYF
NA	TRBV4-1	NA	TRBJ1-6	TGCGCCAGCAGCCAAGGATTATGGCCCCTCCACTTT	CASSQGLWPLHF